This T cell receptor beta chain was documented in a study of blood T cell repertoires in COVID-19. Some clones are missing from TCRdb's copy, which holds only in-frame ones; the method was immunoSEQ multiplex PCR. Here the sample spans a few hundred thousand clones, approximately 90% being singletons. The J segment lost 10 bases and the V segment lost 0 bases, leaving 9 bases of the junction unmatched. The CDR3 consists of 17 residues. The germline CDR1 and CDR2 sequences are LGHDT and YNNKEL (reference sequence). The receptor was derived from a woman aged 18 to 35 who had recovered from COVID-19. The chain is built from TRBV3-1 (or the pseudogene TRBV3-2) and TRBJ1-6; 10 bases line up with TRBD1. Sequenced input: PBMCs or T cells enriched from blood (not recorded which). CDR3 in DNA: TGTGCCAGCAGCCAAGATGTGAGGGACAGGGGAGGATCACCCCTCCACTTT. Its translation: CASSQDVRDRGGSPLHF.